This T cell receptor (beta chain) was sequenced in a study of T-cell memory formation after mild COVID-19. The table lists this clonotype with a few counts. cDNA libraries for TCR alpha and TCR beta, carrying sample barcodes and UMIs, came from 5'RACE with constant-segment primers. Each CDR3 protein is one row after TCRdb ran MiXCR on the 5' RACE reads. The data contain about 200,000 distinct CDR3 sequences, around 9.1% of them singletons. There are 14 residues in the CDR3. Germline CDR1 and CDR2: SNHLY and FYNNEI. V shed 2 bases, J shed 7 bases, and the junction held 4 bases outside the gene matches.

The specimen was PBMCs or a T cell subset sorted from them (not recorded which). The chain employs TRBV2 and TRBJ1-2; 10 nucleotides line up with TRBD1. The source is a man younger than 35 who had mild COVID-19 (a few samples of this study predate the infection). Cell type and time point are not known. The CDR3 DNA reads as TGTGCCAGCAGTGAATTCGGGACAGGGGCTGGCTACACCTTC. Protein sequence: CASSEFGTGAGYTF.